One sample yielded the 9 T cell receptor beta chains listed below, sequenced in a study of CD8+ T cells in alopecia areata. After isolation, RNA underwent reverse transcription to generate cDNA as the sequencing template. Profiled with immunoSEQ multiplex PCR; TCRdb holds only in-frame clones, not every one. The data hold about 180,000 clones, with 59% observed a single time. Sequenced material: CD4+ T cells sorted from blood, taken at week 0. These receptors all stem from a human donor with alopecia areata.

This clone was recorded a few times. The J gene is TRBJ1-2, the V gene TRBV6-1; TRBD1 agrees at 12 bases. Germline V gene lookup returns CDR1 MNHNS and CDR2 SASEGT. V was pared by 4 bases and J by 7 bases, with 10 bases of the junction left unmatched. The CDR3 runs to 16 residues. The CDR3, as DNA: TGTGCCAGCAGTGCCTCCTCGGGACAGGGGGCGATTGGCTACACCTTC. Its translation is CASSASSGQGAIGYTF.

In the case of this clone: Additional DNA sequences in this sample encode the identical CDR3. Written as DNA, the CDR3 is TGTGCCAGCAGCTTGGGACAGTATTACAATGAGCAGTTCTTC. It encodes CASSLGQYYNEQFF. The chain employs TRBV5-6 and TRBJ2-1; weak D call: TRBD1 (5 bases). CDR1 is SGHDT, CDR2 YYEEEE, per germline. Trimming removed 0 bases from V and 4 bases from J, with 8 bases in between. The CDR3 is 14 residues long.

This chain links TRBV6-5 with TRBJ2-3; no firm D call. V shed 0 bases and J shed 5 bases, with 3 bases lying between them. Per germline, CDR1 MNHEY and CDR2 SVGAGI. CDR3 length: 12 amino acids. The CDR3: CASSYSGDTQYF. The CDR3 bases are TGTGCCAGCAGTTACTCGGGAGATACGCAGTATTTT.

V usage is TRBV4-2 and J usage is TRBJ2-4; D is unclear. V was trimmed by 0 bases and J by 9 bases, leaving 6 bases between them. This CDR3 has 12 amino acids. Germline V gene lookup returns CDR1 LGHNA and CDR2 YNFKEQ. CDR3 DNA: TGTGCCAGCAGCCAAGAACGGGCCATTCAGTACTTC. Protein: CASSQERAIQYF.

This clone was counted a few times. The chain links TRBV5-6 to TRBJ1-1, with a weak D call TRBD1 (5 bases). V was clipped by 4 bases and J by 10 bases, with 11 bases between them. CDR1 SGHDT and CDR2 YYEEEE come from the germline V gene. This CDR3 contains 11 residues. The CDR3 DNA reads TGTGCCAGCAGCCTCCAGGGCACAGCTTTCTTT. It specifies CASSLQGTAFF.

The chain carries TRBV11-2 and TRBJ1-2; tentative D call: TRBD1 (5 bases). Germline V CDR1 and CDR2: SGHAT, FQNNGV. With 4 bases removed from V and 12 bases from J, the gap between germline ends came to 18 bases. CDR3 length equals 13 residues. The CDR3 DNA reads TGTGCCAGCAGCTCCGGTCGGGCGACCAGGGACACCTTC. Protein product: CASSSGRATRDTF. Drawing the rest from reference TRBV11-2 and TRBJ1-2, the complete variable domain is EAGVAQSPRYKIIEKRQSVAFWCNPISGHATLYWYQQILGQGPKLLIQFQNNGVVDDSQLPKDRFSAERLKGVDSTLKIQPAKLEDSAVYLCASSSGRATRDTFGSGTRLTVV.

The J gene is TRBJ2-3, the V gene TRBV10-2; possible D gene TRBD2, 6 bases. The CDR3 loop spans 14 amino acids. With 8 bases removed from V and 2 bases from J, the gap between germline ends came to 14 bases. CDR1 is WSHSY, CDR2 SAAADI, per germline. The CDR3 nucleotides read TGCGCCAGCCTCCGGGGGACTGACACAGATACGCAGTATTTT. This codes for CASLRGTDTDTQYF.

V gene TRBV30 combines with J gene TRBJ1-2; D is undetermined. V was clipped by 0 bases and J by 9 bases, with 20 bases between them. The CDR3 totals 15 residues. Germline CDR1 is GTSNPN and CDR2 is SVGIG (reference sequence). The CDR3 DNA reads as TGTGCCTGGAGTGTAGGAGGTACAGCAAAAGTCCGCTACACCTTC. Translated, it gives CAWSVGGTAKVRYTF. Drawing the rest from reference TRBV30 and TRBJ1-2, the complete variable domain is SQTIHQWPATLVQPVGSPLSLECTVEGTSNPNLYWYRQAAGRGLQLLFYSVGIGQISSEVPQNLSASRPQDRQFILSSKKLLLSDSGFYLCAWSVGGTAKVRYTFGSGTRLTVV.

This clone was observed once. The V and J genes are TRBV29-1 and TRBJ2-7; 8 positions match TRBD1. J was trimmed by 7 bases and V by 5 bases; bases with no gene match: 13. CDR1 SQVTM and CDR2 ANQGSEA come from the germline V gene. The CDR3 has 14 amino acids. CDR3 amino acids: CSVSNKRTGSEQYF. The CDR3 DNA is TGCAGCGTTTCGAACAAAAGGACAGGGTCTGAGCAGTACTTC.